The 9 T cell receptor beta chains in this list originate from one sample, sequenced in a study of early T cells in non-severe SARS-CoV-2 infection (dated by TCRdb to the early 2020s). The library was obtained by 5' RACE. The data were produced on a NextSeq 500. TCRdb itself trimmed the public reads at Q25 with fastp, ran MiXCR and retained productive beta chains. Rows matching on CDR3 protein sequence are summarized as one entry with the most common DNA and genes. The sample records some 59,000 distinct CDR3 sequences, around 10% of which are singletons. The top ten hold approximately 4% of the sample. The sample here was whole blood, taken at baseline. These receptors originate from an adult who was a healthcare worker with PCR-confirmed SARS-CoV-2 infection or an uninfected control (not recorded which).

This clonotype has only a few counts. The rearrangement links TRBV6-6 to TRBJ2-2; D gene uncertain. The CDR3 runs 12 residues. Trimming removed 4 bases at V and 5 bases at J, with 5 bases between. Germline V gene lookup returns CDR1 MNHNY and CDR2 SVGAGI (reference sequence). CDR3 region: CASSLETGELFF. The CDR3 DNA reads TGTGCCAGCAGTTTGGAGACCGGGGAGCTGTTTTTT.

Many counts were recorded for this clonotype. CDR3 sequence reads: CASSNGRNQPQHF. The CDR3, as DNA: TGTGCCAGTAGTAACGGCAGAAATCAGCCCCAGCATTTT. The chain couples TRBV19 to TRBJ1-5; D gene uncertain. CDR3 length: 13 residues. Germline V lookup: CDR1 LNHDA, CDR2 SQIVND (reference sequence). V shed 4 bases and J shed 4 bases, with 8 bases lying between them.

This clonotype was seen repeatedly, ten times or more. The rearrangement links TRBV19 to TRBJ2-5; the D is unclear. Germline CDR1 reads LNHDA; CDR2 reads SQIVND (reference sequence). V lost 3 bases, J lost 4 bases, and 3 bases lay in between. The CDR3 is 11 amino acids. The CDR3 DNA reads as TGTGCCAGTAGTATTCGAGAGACCCAGTACTTC. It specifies CASSIRETQYF. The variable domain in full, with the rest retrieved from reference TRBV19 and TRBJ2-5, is DGGITQSPKYLFRKEGQNVTLSCEQNLNHDAMYWYRQDPGQGLRLIYYSQIVNDFQKGDIAEGYSVSREKKESFPLTVTSAQKNPTAFYLCASSIRETQYFGPGTRLLVL.

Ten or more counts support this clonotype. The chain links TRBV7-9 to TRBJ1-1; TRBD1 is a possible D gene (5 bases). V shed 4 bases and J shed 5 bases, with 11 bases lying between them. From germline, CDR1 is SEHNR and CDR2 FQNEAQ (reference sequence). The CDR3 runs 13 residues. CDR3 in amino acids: CASSSTWGTEAFF. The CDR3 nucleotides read TGTGCCAGCAGCTCAACATGGGGGACTGAAGCTTTCTTT.

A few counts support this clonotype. For the CDR3, the DNA is TGTGCCATCAGGAAGGGACGGGAAGGTAACTATGGCTACACCTTC. This gives the protein CAIRKGREGNYGYTF. The rearrangement joins TRBV10-3 to TRBJ1-2; TRBD1 might be the D (5 bases). Germline V gene lookup returns CDR1 ENHRY and CDR2 SYGVKD. Between the trimmed V and J ends, which lost 6 bases and 1 base, there was a span of 15 bases. CDR3 length equals 15 residues.

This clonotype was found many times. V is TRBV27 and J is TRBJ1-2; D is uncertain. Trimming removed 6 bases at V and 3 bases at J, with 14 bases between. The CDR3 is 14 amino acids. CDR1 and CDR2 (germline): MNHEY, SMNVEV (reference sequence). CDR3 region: CASSKDGTHYGYTF. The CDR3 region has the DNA TGTGCCAGCAGCAAGGACGGAACCCACTATGGCTACACCTTC.

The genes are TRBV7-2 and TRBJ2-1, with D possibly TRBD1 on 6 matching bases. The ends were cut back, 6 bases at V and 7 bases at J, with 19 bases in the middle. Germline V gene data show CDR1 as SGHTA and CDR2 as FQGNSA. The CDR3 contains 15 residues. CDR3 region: CASSSQGYGTNEQFF. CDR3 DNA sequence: TGTGCCAGCAGTTCACAGGGTTACGGGACGAATGAGCAGTTCTTC.

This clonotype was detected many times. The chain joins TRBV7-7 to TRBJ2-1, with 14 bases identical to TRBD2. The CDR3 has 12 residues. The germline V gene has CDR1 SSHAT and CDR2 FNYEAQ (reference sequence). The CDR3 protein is CAGKGLAGESFF. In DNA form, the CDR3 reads TGTGCGGGCAAGGGACTAGCGGGAGAATCGTTCTTC.

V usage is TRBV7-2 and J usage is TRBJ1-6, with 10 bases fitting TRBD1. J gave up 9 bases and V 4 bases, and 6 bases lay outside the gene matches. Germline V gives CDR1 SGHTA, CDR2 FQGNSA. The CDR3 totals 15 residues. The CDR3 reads CASSSPGQGRSPLHF. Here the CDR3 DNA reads TGTGCCAGCAGCTCTCCGGGACAGGGGCGTTCACCCCTCCACTTT.